A selection of T cell receptor beta chains follows, all from one sample in a study of T cell responses to AZD1222 COVID-19 vaccine. Measured with immunoSEQ multiplex PCR; TCRdb has only the in-frame clones, and not every one. This sample carries over 100,000 clones, roughly 90% of them seen once, and the ten largest clones take 7% to 8.5%. This material consisted of peripheral blood, taken on day 0 of AZD1222 vaccination. The receptors come from an adult in good health. Both conserved end residues are part of each CDR3. Each record gives: V gene, clone size, D gene, J gene, CDR3 DNA, CDR3 protein. A D gene is named only where the DNA matches it firmly. Clone size is shown for a subset of rows, as once, few, many or a class of expanded clone.

V: TRBV18
size: NA
D: NA
J: TRBJ2-1
DNA: TGTGCCAGCTCACCATCCAGAAACTACAATGAGCAGTTCTTC
CDR3: CASSPSRNYNEQFF

V: TRBV6-6
size: NA
D: NA
J: TRBJ2-3
DNA: TGTGCCAGCAGTTTCCCGGCCTTCACAGATACGCAGTATTTT
CDR3: CASSFPAFTDTQYF

V: TRBV27
size: NA
D: NA
J: TRBJ2-7
DNA: TGTGCCAGCAGTCCGCGGGCGGGGCTCTACGAGCAGTACTTC
CDR3: CASSPRAGLYEQYF

V: TRBV6-1
size: NA
D: NA
J: TRBJ2-3
DNA: TGTGCCAGCAGTGAGCTGGGGTTGACAGATACGCAGTATTTT
CDR3: CASSELGLTDTQYF

V: TRBV12-5
size: NA
D: NA
J: TRBJ2-1
DNA: TGTGCTAGTGGTTTGAAACAGGTTTTCGGCTCCTACAATGAGCAGTTCTTC
CDR3: CASGLKQVFGSYNEQFF

V: TRBV11-3
size: NA
D: NA
J: TRBJ1-1
DNA: TGTGCCAGCAGCTCTACAGCCATGAACACTGAAGCTTTCTTT
CDR3: CASSSTAMNTEAFF

V: TRBV7-8
size: NA
D: NA
J: TRBJ1-1
DNA: TGTGCCAGCAGCTTAGGTGGGAGAGGGCGACTAAACACTGAAGCTTTCTTT
CDR3: CASSLGGRGRLNTEAFF

V: TRBV18
size: NA
D: NA
J: TRBJ2-7
DNA: TGTGCCAGCTCCCCAGAGGGCTACGAGCAGTACTTC
CDR3: CASSPEGYEQYF

V: TRBV6-4
size: NA
D: NA
J: TRBJ1-5
DNA: TGTGCCAGCAGTGTTTTAAGGTCACCTATTAGCAATCAGCCCCAGCATTTT
CDR3: CASSVLRSPISNQPQHF

V: TRBV5-1
size: NA
D: NA
J: TRBJ1-3
DNA: TGCGCCAGCAGCTTGTCCGCGGGAGCTGCTGGAAACACCATATATTTT
CDR3: CASSLSAGAAGNTIYF

V: TRBV19
size: NA
D: TRBD2
J: TRBJ2-5
DNA: TGTGCCAGTAGTCCCCGGGGCGGGGGGGCCTCCGGAGAGACCCAGTACTTC
CDR3: CASSPRGGGASGETQYF

V: TRBV19
size: NA
D: TRBD1
J: TRBJ2-7
DNA: TGTGCCAGTAGCTGGTTTGGGACAGGGTACGAGCAGTACTTC
CDR3: CASSWFGTGYEQYF

V: TRBV7-6
size: NA
D: TRBD1
J: TRBJ1-3
DNA: TGTGCCAGCAGCCCGAGCCCGGACAGGGAAAACACCATATATTTT
CDR3: CASSPSPDRENTIYF

V: TRBV11-2
size: NA
D: TRBD2
J: TRBJ2-2
DNA: TGTGCCAGCAGCCCGTGGGGGACTAGCGAAAGGGACGGGGAGCTGTTTTTT
CDR3: CASSPWGTSERDGELFF

V: TRBV9
size: once
D: TRBD2
J: TRBJ2-2
DNA: TGTGCCAGCAGCTCATCTCCCGGGACTAGCGGGAGATCCTGGGAGCTGTTTTTT
CDR3: CASSSSPGTSGRSWELFF

V: TRBV15
size: NA
D: NA
J: TRBJ1-6
DNA: TGTGCCACCAGCAGAAGACAGTGGAATTCACCCCTCCACTTT
CDR3: CATSRRQWNSPLHF

V: TRBV5-4
size: once
D: NA
J: TRBJ2-5
DNA: TGTGCCAGCAGCGGTCCGACTCTACAAGAGACCCAGTACTTC
CDR3: CASSGPTLQETQYF

V: TRBV9
size: NA
D: NA
J: TRBJ1-2
DNA: TGTGCCAGCAGCCTAGCCGGGACCAACTATGGCTACACCTTC
CDR3: CASSLAGTNYGYTF

V: TRBV28
size: few
D: TRBD1
J: TRBJ1-5
DNA: TGTGCCAGCAGTTTGAGGGGGACAGGGAAGCGCAATCAGCCCCAGCATTTT
CDR3: CASSLRGTGKRNQPQHF

V: TRBV10-3
size: NA
D: NA
J: TRBJ2-7
DNA: TGTGCCATCGGCGTCCCCTACGAGCAGTACTTC
CDR3: CAIGVPYEQYF

V: TRBV28
size: NA
D: TRBD2
J: TRBJ2-7
DNA: TGTGCCAGCAGTTTGGACGGGAGGGCCTCCTACGAGCAGTACTTC
CDR3: CASSLDGRASYEQYF

V: TRBV12-3/TRBV12-4
size: NA
D: NA
J: TRBJ1-3
DNA: TGTGCCAGCAGTCATGGAAACACCATATATTTT
CDR3: CASSHGNTIYF

V: TRBV2
size: NA
D: NA
J: TRBJ1-5
DNA: TGTGCCAGCAGCCTGAGCGGGCCGGATGTGGGGCAGCCCCAGCATTTT
CDR3: CASSLSGPDVGQPQHF

V: TRBV19
size: NA
D: NA
J: TRBJ2-7
DNA: TGTGCCAGTAGTATTGCTGCTGGGCACGAGCAGTACTTC
CDR3: CASSIAAGHEQYF

V: TRBV6-5
size: NA
D: NA
J: TRBJ2-7
DNA: TGTGCCAGCAAAGACCTCTACGAGCAGTACTTC
CDR3: CASKDLYEQYF

V: TRBV23-1
size: NA
D: TRBD1
J: TRBJ1-3
DNA: TGCGCCAGCCCATGGGACAGCAAGCATATTAGTGAAAACACCATATATTTT
CDR3: CASPWDSKHISENTIYF

V: TRBV27
size: NA
D: NA
J: TRBJ2-3
DNA: TGTGCCAGCAGTACTTATGGGGATACGCAGTATTTT
CDR3: CASSTYGDTQYF

V: TRBV3-1/TRBV3-2
size: NA
D: NA
J: TRBJ1-6
DNA: TGTGCCAGCAGCCAACGGAGAGAAGCACCCCTCCACTTT
CDR3: CASSQRREAPLHF

V: TRBV5-5
size: NA
D: NA
J: TRBJ1-2
DNA: TGTGCCAGCAGCCAGGACAGCTATGGCTACACCTTC
CDR3: CASSQDSYGYTF

V: TRBV28
size: NA
D: NA
J: TRBJ1-2
DNA: TGTGCCAGCAGTTTGGGCACAGCCTACACCTTC
CDR3: CASSLGTAYTF

V: TRBV30
size: NA
D: TRBD1
J: TRBJ2-7
DNA: TGTGCCTGGAGTGGAGGGGGGACAGGGGGTTACTACGAGCAGTACTTC
CDR3: CAWSGGGTGGYYEQYF

V: TRBV30
size: NA
D: NA
J: TRBJ1-1
DNA: TGTGCCTGGGGGGAGCGATACACTGAAGCTTTCTTT
CDR3: CAWGERYTEAFF

V: TRBV28
size: NA
D: NA
J: TRBJ2-2
DNA: TGTGCCAGCATAGAAGCGGCCAACACCGGGGAGCTGTTTTTT
CDR3: CASIEAANTGELFF

V: TRBV2
size: NA
D: NA
J: TRBJ1-5
DNA: TGTGCCAGCAACGAACCAGGTCAGCCCCAGCATTTT
CDR3: CASNEPGQPQHF

V: TRBV18
size: NA
D: NA
J: TRBJ2-7
DNA: TGTGCCAGCTCACCACCCAGGGGAGGCGTTGACGAGCAGTACTTC
CDR3: CASSPPRGGVDEQYF

V: TRBV28
size: NA
D: NA
J: TRBJ2-3
DNA: TGTGCCAGCAGTTTAGGCATAATCAGCACAGATACGCAGTATTTT
CDR3: CASSLGIISTDTQYF

V: TRBV18
size: NA
D: NA
J: TRBJ1-1
DNA: TGTGCCAGCTCACCACACGAGGGAGTGAACACTGAAGCTTTCTTT
CDR3: CASSPHEGVNTEAFF

V: TRBV28
size: NA
D: NA
J: TRBJ1-2
DNA: TGTGCCAGCAGTCATATAACCGGGATTGGGAACTATGGCTACACCTTC
CDR3: CASSHITGIGNYGYTF

V: TRBV9
size: NA
D: NA
J: TRBJ2-7
DNA: TGTGCCAGCAGCGTAGAACTGAGGGACGAGCAGTACTTC
CDR3: CASSVELRDEQYF

V: TRBV3-1/TRBV3-2
size: NA
D: NA
J: TRBJ1-2
DNA: TGTGCCAGCAGCCAAGACCGGACACTGGGGTATGGCTACACCTTC
CDR3: CASSQDRTLGYGYTF